The 10 T cell receptor beta chains reported below all come from one sample, sequenced in a study of shared clonotypes between healthy human individuals. Assay used: immunoSEQ multiplex PCR; TCRdb lists only in-frame clones, some missing. This table has 2 million to 2.5 million clones, about nine tenths appearing once. What was sequenced was naive CD4+ T cells from PBMCs. Subset: CD45RA+ positively selected. All receptors come from a man aged 18 to 29 in good health. Some clones in this sample may be carry-over from other donors' samples.

The chain couples TRBV4-1 to TRBJ2-3; tentative D call: TRBD2 (5 bases). The germline V gene has CDR1 MGHRA and CDR2 YSYEKL. The CDR3 loop spans 17 amino acids. The ends were cut back, 2 bases at V and 0 bases at J, with 15 bases in the middle. This CDR3 is CASSQRSLGGSTDTQYF. The CDR3 DNA is TGCGCCAGCAGCCAAAGGTCCTTGGGCGGGAGCACAGATACGCAGTATTTT.

This clone showed up just once. Distinct nucleotide sequences in the sample also encode this CDR3. The CDR3 coding sequence is TGCAGCGTTCTTCCCGGGGAGACCCAGTACTTC. This codes for CSVLPGETQYF. The chain joins TRBV29-1 to TRBJ2-5; D uncertain. The CDR3 has 11 amino acids. V lost 5 bases to trimming and J lost 5 bases, with 9 bases between them. Germline values: CDR1 SQVTM, CDR2 ANQGSEA.

This clone came up once. The J gene is TRBJ2-7, the V gene TRBV5-1; D might be TRBD1 (6 bases). Germline-derived CDR1 and CDR2 are SGHRS and YFSETQ. The CDR3 is 17 amino acids. V gave up 4 bases and J gave up 0 bases, with 20 bases separating them. The CDR3 sequence is CASSVSGTSFSSYEQYF. CDR3 coding DNA: TGCGCCAGCAGCGTGTCTGGGACATCCTTTAGCTCCTACGAGCAGTACTTC.

This rearrangement joins TRBV28 to TRBJ2-5; 7 nucleotides align to TRBD1. Germline-derived CDR1 and CDR2 are MDHEN and SYDVKM. The ends lost 5 bases at V and 1 base at J; junction bases unmatched: 4. The CDR3 runs to 14 residues. The CDR3 is CASSIRGPQETQYF. The DNA of the CDR3 is TGTGCCAGCAGTATTAGGGGGCCCCAAGAGACCCAGTACTTC.

This chain joins TRBV10-3 and TRBJ1-5; D gene ambiguous. This CDR3 is built from 15 residues. CDR1 is ENHRY and CDR2 is SYGVKD in the germline V gene. The ends were cut back, 3 bases at V and 9 bases at J, with 18 bases in the middle. For the CDR3, the DNA is TGTGCCATCAGTGACCCCGGGCCCACCGCGAGGCCCCAGCATTTT. Translating gives CAISDPGPTARPQHF.

This clone was counted once. This chain uses TRBV21-1 with TRBJ2-7. TRBV21-1 is designated a pseudogene. The CDR3 covers 20 residues. CDR3 nucleotide sequence: TGTGCCAGCAGCAAAGGCTTTCCGGGCCTCTCAACTCTAGGGCCCTACGAGCAGTACTTC. This gives the protein CASSKGFPGLSTLGPYEQYF.

The genes are TRBV28 and TRBJ1-5; 8 bases are shared with TRBD1. The length of the CDR3 is 16 residues. Germline CDR1 is MDHEN and CDR2 is SYDVKM. Trimming at V came to 6 bases and at J to 11 bases, leaving 18 bases not matched to a gene. CDR3 nucleotides: TGTGCCAGCAGGGACTCCCGGACAGGGATGGGGGGAGCCCAGCATTTT. Its protein is CASRDSRTGMGGAQHF.

This clone turned up a few times. V is TRBV7-9 and J is TRBJ1-2, with D possibly being TRBD1 (5 bases). The CDR3 has 12 amino acids. CDR1 and CDR2 from the germline V gene are SEHNR and FQNEAQ (reference sequence). V was clipped by 3 bases and J by 7 bases, with 9 bases between them. CDR3 sequence (DNA): TGTGCCAGCAGCTTCTACGGGGGTGGCTACACCTTC. It yields the protein CASSFYGGGYTF. The whole variable domain, remainder taken from reference TRBV7-9 and TRBJ1-2, is DTGVSQNPRHKITKRGQNVTFRCDPISEHNRLYWYRQTLGQGPEFLTYFQNEAQLEKSRLLSDRFSAERPKGSFSTLEIQRTEQGDSAMYLCASSFYGGGYTFGSGTRLTVV.

This clone appeared a single time. The CDR3 reads CASVNKRESLGNEQFF. The CDR3 bases are TGTGCCAGCGTCAACAAGCGGGAGTCTTTGGGCAATGAGCAGTTCTTC. The rearrangement uses TRBV6-6 and TRBJ2-1; 8 bases match TRBD2. The ends lost 8 bases at V and 6 bases at J; junction bases unmatched: 15. Germline V gene lookup returns CDR1 MNHNY and CDR2 SVGAGI (reference sequence). The CDR3 extends over 16 amino acids.

V is TRBV27 and J is TRBJ1-3; TRBD1 agrees at 11 bases. Germline CDR1 reads MNHEY; CDR2 reads SMNVEV (reference sequence). V lost 11 bases and J lost 7; bases outside the gene matches: 4. The CDR3 totals 12 residues. CDR3: CAVWDRGNTIYF. The CDR3 DNA reads as TGTGCCGTTTGGGACAGGGGGAACACCATATATTTT.